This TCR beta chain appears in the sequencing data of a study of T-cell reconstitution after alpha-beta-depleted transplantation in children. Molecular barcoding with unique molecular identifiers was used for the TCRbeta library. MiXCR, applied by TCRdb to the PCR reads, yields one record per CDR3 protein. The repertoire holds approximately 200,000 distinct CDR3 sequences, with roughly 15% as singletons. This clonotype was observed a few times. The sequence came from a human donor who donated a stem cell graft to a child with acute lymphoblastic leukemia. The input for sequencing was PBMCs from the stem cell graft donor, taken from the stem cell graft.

DNA of the CDR3: TGCAGTGCTAGAGATCTTCTAGCGGGAGGGCTAGAGACCCAGTACTTC. This codes for CSARDLLAGGLETQYF. This chain connects TRBV20-1 to TRBJ2-5; 12 bases are a match to TRBD2. V dropped 0 bases and J dropped 4; count of bases not matched to a gene: 6. This CDR3 has 16 residues. CDR1 and CDR2 (germline): DFQATT, SNEGSKA (reference sequence).